This is a list of T cell receptor beta chains from one sample in a study of beta chain features in type 1 diabetes. This table comes from immunoSEQ multiplex PCR, and its TCRdb copy is limited to in-frame clones, with some not included. The sample lists about 250,000 clones, approximately 11% occurring once. The sequencing input was naive CD4+ T cells from blood. The receptors derive from a man aged 30-40 years with type 1 diabetes. The CDR3 runs from the conserved cysteine through the conserved F or W. A D gene is named only where the DNA matches it firmly. The listing skips clone size in some rows; elsewhere it reads once, few, many or a size class.

d_gene: NA; abundance: few; j_gene: TRBJ1-1; v_gene: TRBV2; CDR3nt: TGTGCCAGCAGTCCATACACTGAAGCTTTCTTT; CDR3aa: CASSPYTEAFF
d_gene: NA; abundance: NA; j_gene: TRBJ2-1; v_gene: TRBV27; CDR3nt: TGTGCCAGCAGTTCGTACAGCGGGTCCCAACCTGGCGATGAGCAGTTCTTC; CDR3aa: CASSSYSGSQPGDEQFF
d_gene: NA; abundance: NA; j_gene: TRBJ2-1; v_gene: TRBV14; CDR3nt: TGTGCCAGCAGCCAAGTTGGGAGGGGGTCCTACAATGAGCAGTTCTTC; CDR3aa: CASSQVGRGSYNEQFF
d_gene: NA; abundance: NA; j_gene: TRBJ1-1; v_gene: TRBV27; CDR3nt: TGTGCCAGCCAACATGAAGCTTTCTTT; CDR3aa: CASQHEAFF
d_gene: NA; abundance: few; j_gene: TRBJ1-1; v_gene: TRBV18; CDR3nt: TGTGCCAGCTCACCACGGACAGCGAACACTGAAGCTTTCTTT; CDR3aa: CASSPRTANTEAFF
d_gene: NA; abundance: few; j_gene: TRBJ2-7; v_gene: TRBV15; CDR3nt: TGTGCCACCAGCAGAGGCACAGCCCACTCCTACGAGCAGTACTTC; CDR3aa: CATSRGTAHSYEQYF
d_gene: TRBD2; abundance: NA; j_gene: TRBJ2-3; v_gene: TRBV5-4; CDR3nt: TGTGCCAGCAGCGCGACTAGCGGGGGGCCATCTACGCAGTATTTT; CDR3aa: CASSATSGGPSTQYF
d_gene: NA; abundance: few; j_gene: TRBJ2-1; v_gene: TRBV30; CDR3nt: TGTGCCTGTGGCGACTCGAATGAGCAGTTCTTC; CDR3aa: CACGDSNEQFF
d_gene: TRBD1; abundance: NA; j_gene: TRBJ2-7; v_gene: TRBV28; CDR3nt: TGTGCCAGCAGCTCCCCCGGGACAGCCGATTACGAGCAGTACTTC; CDR3aa: CASSSPGTADYEQYF
d_gene: TRBD2; abundance: NA; j_gene: TRBJ2-3; v_gene: TRBV28; CDR3nt: TGTGCCAGCACTTTTAGCGGGGGGCCTTCGGGAGATACGCAGTATTTT; CDR3aa: CASTFSGGPSGDTQYF
d_gene: NA; abundance: NA; j_gene: TRBJ2-2; v_gene: TRBV4-1; CDR3nt: TGCGCCAGCAGCCAAGAGGCCGGGGGTACCGGGGAGCTGTTTTTT; CDR3aa: CASSQEAGGTGELFF
d_gene: TRBD1; abundance: NA; j_gene: TRBJ2-5; v_gene: TRBV6-1; CDR3nt: TGTGCCAGCAGTGCCTTATTACAGGGGGATAAGACCCAGTACTTC; CDR3aa: CASSALLQGDKTQYF
d_gene: NA; abundance: NA; j_gene: TRBJ2-2; v_gene: TRBV4-1; CDR3nt: TGCGCCAGCAGCCAAGCAGGGAGGCGCACCGGGGAGCTGTTTTTT; CDR3aa: CASSQAGRRTGELFF
d_gene: NA; abundance: once; j_gene: TRBJ1-1; v_gene: TRBV5-1; CDR3nt: TGCGCCAGCAGCTTGGAAGGGAGAGACACTGAAGCTTTCTTT; CDR3aa: CASSLEGRDTEAFF
d_gene: NA; abundance: few; j_gene: TRBJ1-2; v_gene: TRBV20-1; CDR3nt: TGCAGTGCTAGAGACATGTGGCGGGACACCTTC; CDR3aa: CSARDMWRDTF
d_gene: TRBD2; abundance: NA; j_gene: TRBJ2-3; v_gene: TRBV29-1; CDR3nt: TGCAGCGTTGAAACAATCGGCGGGAGGGCAGATACGCAGTATTTT; CDR3aa: CSVETIGGRADTQYF
d_gene: TRBD2; abundance: few; j_gene: TRBJ2-1; v_gene: TRBV25-1; CDR3nt: TGTGCCAGCAGTGGCGGGGGGGCCGGTGAGCAGTTCTTC; CDR3aa: CASSGGGAGEQFF
d_gene: NA; abundance: few; j_gene: TRBJ2-7; v_gene: TRBV14; CDR3nt: TGTGCCAGCAGCCAGCTTCACGGGTCCGACTCCTACGAGCAGTACTTC; CDR3aa: CASSQLHGSDSYEQYF
d_gene: NA; abundance: NA; j_gene: TRBJ2-5; v_gene: TRBV5-4; CDR3nt: TGTGCCAGCAGCTTCTTCCAAGAGACCCAGTACTTC; CDR3aa: CASSFFQETQYF